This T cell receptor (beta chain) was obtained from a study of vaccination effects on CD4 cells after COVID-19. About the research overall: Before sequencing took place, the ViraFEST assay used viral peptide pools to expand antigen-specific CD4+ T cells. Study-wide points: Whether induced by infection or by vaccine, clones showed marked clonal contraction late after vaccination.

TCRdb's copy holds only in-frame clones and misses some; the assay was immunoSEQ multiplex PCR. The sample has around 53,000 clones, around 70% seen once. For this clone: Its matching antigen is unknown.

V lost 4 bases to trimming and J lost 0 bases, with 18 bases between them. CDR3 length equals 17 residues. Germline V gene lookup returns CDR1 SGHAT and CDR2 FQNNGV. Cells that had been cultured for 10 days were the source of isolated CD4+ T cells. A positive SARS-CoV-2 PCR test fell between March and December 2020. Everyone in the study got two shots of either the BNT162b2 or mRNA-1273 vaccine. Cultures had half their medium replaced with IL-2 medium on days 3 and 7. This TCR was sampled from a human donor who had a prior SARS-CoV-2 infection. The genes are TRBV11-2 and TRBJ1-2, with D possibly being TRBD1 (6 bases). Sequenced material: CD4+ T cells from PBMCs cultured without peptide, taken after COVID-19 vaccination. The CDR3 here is CASSSPRTAMSNYGYTF. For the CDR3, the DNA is TGTGCCAGCAGCTCCCCTAGGACAGCCATGTCTAACTATGGCTACACCTTC.